The next 29 T cell receptor beta chains were all read from a single sample in a study of blood T cell repertoires in COVID-19. Here immunoSEQ multiplex PCR was the method, and the copy in TCRdb shows in-frame clones only, minus some. The sample lists more than 150,000 clones, about 86% occurring once. Specimen: peripheral blood. The source is a man aged 60-69 years with acute or convalescent COVID-19.

This rearrangement joins TRBV28 to TRBJ1-4; no clear D. From germline, CDR1 is MDHEN and CDR2 SYDVKM. The CDR3 sequence is 12 residues long. V was clipped by 7 bases and J by 4 bases, with 7 bases between them. For the CDR3, the DNA is TGTGCCAGCACCACAGATAATGAAAAACTGTTTTTT. Translated, it gives CASTTDNEKLFF.

This chain joins TRBV6-5 and TRBJ1-1, with D possibly being TRBD1 (6 bases). V was clipped by 6 bases and J by 5 bases, with 16 bases between them. This CDR3 has 14 residues. Germline CDR1 and CDR2: MNHEY and SVGAGI. The CDR3 nucleotides are TGTGCCAGCAGGCCGACAGGCGGCGGGACTGAAGCTTTCTTT. Its translation is CASRPTGGGTEAFF.

The rearrangement joins TRBV11-2 to TRBJ1-1; D call uncertain. This CDR3 has 13 residues. Looked up from germline, CDR1 is SGHAT and CDR2 is FQNNGV. The V end was cut by 5 bases, the J end by 4 bases, with 11 bases between. CDR3 bases: TGTGCCAGCAGCCCCACAGTGGGCACTGAAGCTTTCTTT. Amino acids: CASSPTVGTEAFF.

The chain uses TRBV5-6 and TRBJ1-5; tentative D call: TRBD1 (6 bases). This CDR3 comprises 15 residues. CDR1 and CDR2 (germline): SGHDT, YYEEEE. Trimming left V 3 bases short and J 2 bases short, with 12 bases between. The CDR3 DNA reads as TGTGCCAGCAGCTCCACAGGGAGTGGCAATCAGCCCCAGCATTTT. Amino acid sequence: CASSSTGSGNQPQHF.

The gene calls are TRBV10-3 and TRBJ1-1; TRBD1 is a possible D gene (5 bases). V was cut by 6 bases and J by 3 bases, with 8 bases left in between. This CDR3 is 12 amino acids long. CDR1 is ENHRY and CDR2 is SYGVKD in the germline V gene. The CDR3 nucleotides are TGTGCCATCAGGGGAGGGGACACTGAAGCTTTCTTT. This encodes CAIRGGDTEAFF.

The chain recombines TRBV30 with TRBJ1-3; D might be TRBD1 (6 bases). Germline assignment: CDR1 GTSNPN and CDR2 SVGIG (reference sequence). Trimming left V 1 base short and J 2 bases short, with 6 bases between. This CDR3 spans 13 amino acids. The DNA for the CDR3 is TGTGCCTGGAGTGGGGGGCCTGGAAACACCATATATTTT. Its translation is CAWSGGPGNTIYF.

The chain carries TRBV5-1 and TRBJ2-1, with TRBD2 matching over 7 bases. With V trimmed by 0 bases and J by 2 bases, 8 bases remained unmatched. This CDR3 is built from 17 residues. Looked up from germline, CDR1 is SGHRS and CDR2 is YFSETQ. CDR3 bases: TGCGCCAGCAGCTTGGTCGCCACTAGCGTCCCCTACAATGAGCAGTTCTTC. This sequence encodes CASSLVATSVPYNEQFF.

The V and J genes are TRBV4-1 and TRBJ2-2, with TRBD1 matching 8 bases. Germline loops: CDR1 MGHRA, CDR2 YSYEKL. The ends lost 6 bases at V and 0 bases at J; junction bases unmatched: 6. CDR3 length: 16 residues. The CDR3 sequence is CASRSGGAPNTGELFF. CDR3 nucleotides: TGCGCCAGCAGATCAGGGGGCGCCCCGAACACCGGGGAGCTGTTTTTT.

V gene TRBV10-3 combines with J gene TRBJ2-1, with 8 positions matching TRBD1. The J segment lost 3 bases and the V segment lost 7 bases, leaving 8 bases of the junction unmatched. The germline gives CDR1 ENHRY, CDR2 SYGVKD. This CDR3 spans 15 amino acids. CDR3 in amino acids: CAIKSEQGDYNEQFF. CDR3 sequence (DNA): TGTGCCATCAAAAGCGAACAGGGGGACTACAATGAGCAGTTCTTC.

V gene TRBV28 combines with J gene TRBJ1-6; D uncertain. From germline, CDR1 is MDHEN and CDR2 SYDVKM. The CDR3 length is 13 residues. Trimming cost V 5 bases and J 10 bases, with 12 bases left between them. CDR3 loop: CASSLTTRSPLHF. The CDR3 DNA sequence: TGTGCCAGCAGTCTCACCACCAGGTCACCCCTCCACTTT.

This clone was found a few times. Here the CDR3 reads CALAYYGYTF. CDR3 DNA: TGTGCCTTGGCCTACTATGGCTACACCTTC. The rearrangement links TRBV30 to TRBJ1-2; D unclear. Germline V lookup: CDR1 GTSNPN, CDR2 SVGIG (reference sequence). CDR3 size: 10 residues. Trimming left V 7 bases short and J 3 bases short, with 6 bases between.

The chain uses TRBV5-8 and TRBJ2-6; TRBD1 agrees at 8 bases. The CDR3 spans 17 residues. Germline loops: CDR1 SGHTS, CDR2 YDEGEE. V lost 0 bases, J lost 0 bases, and 2 bases stayed unmatched. The CDR3 loop is CASSLDRGYSGANVLTF. As DNA, the CDR3 is TGTGCCAGCAGCTTGGACAGGGGGTACTCTGGGGCCAACGTCCTGACTTTC.

The chain employs TRBV5-1 and TRBJ2-3, with D tentatively TRBD2 (5 bases). The CDR3 contains 14 residues. Trimming cost V 1 base and J 0 bases, with 6 bases left between them. The germline CDR1 and CDR2 sequences are SGHRS and YFSETQ. DNA for the CDR3: TGCGCCAGCAGCTTGAGGACTAGCACAGATACGCAGTATTTT. It yields the protein CASSLRTSTDTQYF.

The V gene is TRBV27, the J gene TRBJ2-7; 8 bases are a match to TRBD2. J gave up 2 bases and V 8 bases, and 5 bases lay outside the gene matches. Germline V gene sequence: CDR1 MNHEY, CDR2 SMNVEV (reference sequence). The CDR3 has 13 amino acids. CDR3 sequence (DNA): TGTGCCAGCGCGATAGCGGGGACCTACGAGCAGTACTTC. As protein: CASAIAGTYEQYF.

The chain employs TRBV20-1 and TRBJ1-2; weak D call: TRBD1 (5 bases). V lost 2 bases to trimming and J lost 11 bases, with 12 bases between them. The CDR3 is made up of 11 amino acids. Germline CDR1 DFQATT, CDR2 SNEGSKA (reference sequence). The CDR3 reads CSARRAREYTF. The CDR3 DNA reads TGCAGTGCTAGAAGGGCCAGGGAATACACCTTC.

The DNA of the CDR3 is TGCGCCAGCAGTCGGGACAGCATAAGCGTTGGGGATACGCAGTATTTT. Translating gives CASSRDSISVGDTQYF. The rearrangement links TRBV5-1 to TRBJ2-3; 7 bases match TRBD1. Per the germline V gene, CDR1 is SGHRS and CDR2 is YFSETQ. J lost 6 bases, V lost 5 bases, and 15 bases had no gene match. This CDR3 has 16 amino acids.

The V call is TRBV11-2, the J call TRBJ2-7, with 7 bases lining up with TRBD1. Germline CDR1 and CDR2: SGHAT and FQNNGV. J was trimmed by 3 bases and V by 1 base; bases with no gene match: 9. This CDR3 contains 16 residues. In DNA, the CDR3 is TGTGCCAGCAGCTTAGGAAGGGAACCAGGGGGCTACGAGCAGTACTTC. Amino acid sequence: CASSLGREPGGYEQYF.

This clone was seen just once. The chain employs TRBV7-9 and TRBJ2-1, with D possibly being TRBD1 (5 bases). The germline gives CDR1 SEHNR, CDR2 FQNEAQ (reference sequence). The ends were cut back, 4 bases at V and 1 base at J, with 11 bases in the middle. The CDR3 runs 15 residues. CDR3 coding DNA: TGTGCCAGCAGCTCCCCAGGGTTATCCTACAATGAGCAGTTCTTC. Its translation: CASSSPGLSYNEQFF.

The chain couples TRBV5-4 to TRBJ2-5, with 9 bases fitting TRBD2. Germline lookup yields CDR1 SGHNT and CDR2 YYREEE (reference sequence). The J segment lost 5 bases and the V segment lost 0 bases, leaving 14 bases of the junction unmatched. The CDR3 spans 18 residues. This CDR3 is CASSLAWVLAGEIETQYF. Written as DNA, the CDR3 is TGTGCCAGCAGCTTGGCGTGGGTATTAGCGGGAGAGATTGAGACCCAGTACTTC.

The V and J genes are TRBV5-1 and TRBJ2-1; D perhaps matches TRBD2 (6 bases). CDR3 length equals 17 residues. The ends were cut back, 0 bases at V and 0 bases at J, with 13 bases in the middle. Germline V gene data show CDR1 as SGHRS and CDR2 as YFSETQ. CDR3: CASSLAAGSSSYNEQFF. The CDR3 DNA follows: TGCGCCAGCAGCTTGGCAGCCGGGAGCAGCTCCTACAATGAGCAGTTCTTC. Together with reference TRBV5-1 and TRBJ2-1, the CDR3 gives the full variable domain: KAGVTQTPRYLIKTRGQQVTLSCSPISGHRSVSWYQQTPGQGLQFLFEYFSETQRNKGNFPGRFSGRQFSNSRSEMNVSTLELGDSALYLCASSLAAGSSSYNEQFFGPGTRLTVL.

The chain employs TRBV6-5 and TRBJ2-1, with 9 bases fitting TRBD1. After removal of 6 bases from V and 7 bases from J, the junction contained 10 bases not matched to a gene. The CDR3 contains 15 residues. Per the germline V gene, CDR1 is MNHEY and CDR2 is SVGAGI. The CDR3 bases are TGTGCCAGCAGCGAGGGACAGGGTAATTGGAATGAGCAGTTCTTC. It specifies CASSEGQGNWNEQFF.

This chain connects TRBV18 to TRBJ2-7; no clear D. Germline values: CDR1 KGHSH, CDR2 LQKENI. The CDR3 is 14 amino acids. Trimming took off 3 bases at V and 6 bases at J, with 15 bases between the two ends. CDR3 sequence (DNA): TGTGCCAGCTCACCCACACCATCAGTTACCGAGCAGTACTTC. Translating gives CASSPTPSVTEQYF.

With regard to this clone: A read error may produce the germline difference seen at one junction end. The CDR3 here is CASTVGGPTNTQYF. In nucleotides, the CDR3 is TGTGCCAGCACCGTGGGGGGACCCACAAATACGCAGTATTTT. V and J are TRBV28 and TRBJ2-3; D is perhaps TRBD2 (6 bases). CDR3 length equals 14 residues. Germline loops: CDR1 MDHEN, CDR2 SYDVKM. Full variable domain (remainder filled in from reference TRBV28 and TRBJ2-3): DVKVTQSSRYLVKRTGEKVFLECVQDMDHENMFWYRQDPGLGLRLIYFSYDVKMKEKGDIPEGYSVSREKKERFSLILESASTNQTSMYLCASTVGGPTNTQYFGPGTRLTVL.

The CDR3 DNA reads TGTGCCAGCTCACCCGGACAGGGGGGCACAGATACGCAGTATTTT. Protein sequence: CASSPGQGGTDTQYF. This chain connects TRBV18 to TRBJ2-3; 10 bases map to TRBD1. The V segment lost 3 bases and the J segment 1 base; nucleotides outside the gene matches: 1. Germline V CDR1 and CDR2: KGHSH, LQKENI. The CDR3 is 15 amino acids.

The chain is built from TRBV7-2 and TRBJ2-1, with 9 bases fitting TRBD2. J gave up 0 bases and V 0 bases, and 9 bases lay outside the gene matches. The germline V gene encodes CDR1 SGHTA and CDR2 FQGNSA. This CDR3 is built from 19 residues. CDR3 DNA sequence: TGTGCCAGCAGCTTAGCGCGTGGTAGCGGGAGAGGCTCCTACAATGAGCAGTTCTTC. Protein: CASSLARGSGRGSYNEQFF.

The chain uses TRBV10-3 and TRBJ1-1, with D unclear. CDR1 is ENHRY and CDR2 is SYGVKD in the germline V gene. V was pared by 9 bases and J by 5 bases, with 13 bases between. This CDR3 is built from 12 residues. The CDR3 DNA reads TGTGCCATTCTTGGACTTGGGACTGAAGCTTTCTTT. Protein: CAILGLGTEAFF.

As regards this clone: Distinct nucleotide sequences in the sample also encode this CDR3. The rearrangement uses TRBV27 and TRBJ2-1; the D is unclear. Germline V gives CDR1 MNHEY, CDR2 SMNVEV (reference sequence). The CDR3 spans 13 residues. V shed 3 bases and J shed 4 bases, with 7 bases lying between them. The CDR3 sequence is CASSLSSYNEQFF. CDR3 nucleotides: TGTGCCAGCAGTTTGTCTTCGTACAATGAGCAGTTCTTC.

A few counts support this clone. The rearrangement links TRBV7-2 to TRBJ1-4; 7 nucleotides line up with TRBD1. From germline, CDR1 is SGHTA and CDR2 FQGNSA. J gave up 4 bases and V 5 bases, and 4 bases lay outside the gene matches. The CDR3 runs to 14 residues. CDR3 region: CASSPGQLNEKLFF. In DNA form, the CDR3 reads TGTGCCAGCAGCCCGGGACAGCTTAATGAAAAACTGTTTTTT. Full variable domain (missing parts from reference TRBV7-2 and TRBJ1-4): GAGVSQSPSNKVTEKGKDVELRCDPISGHTALYWYRQSLGQGLEFLIYFQGNSAPDKSGLPSDRFSAERTGGSVSTLTIQRTQQEDSAVYLCASSPGQLNEKLFFGSGTQLSVL.

The CDR3 is CATSDSGRAGTQYF. In nucleotides, the CDR3 is TGTGCCACCAGTGATTCGGGCAGGGCTGGGACCCAGTACTTC. The chain is built from TRBV24-1 and TRBJ2-5; maybe TRBD1 (5 bases). From germline, CDR1 is KGHDR and CDR2 SFDVKD. V was clipped by 2 bases and J by 7 bases, with 13 bases between them. The CDR3 consists of 14 residues.